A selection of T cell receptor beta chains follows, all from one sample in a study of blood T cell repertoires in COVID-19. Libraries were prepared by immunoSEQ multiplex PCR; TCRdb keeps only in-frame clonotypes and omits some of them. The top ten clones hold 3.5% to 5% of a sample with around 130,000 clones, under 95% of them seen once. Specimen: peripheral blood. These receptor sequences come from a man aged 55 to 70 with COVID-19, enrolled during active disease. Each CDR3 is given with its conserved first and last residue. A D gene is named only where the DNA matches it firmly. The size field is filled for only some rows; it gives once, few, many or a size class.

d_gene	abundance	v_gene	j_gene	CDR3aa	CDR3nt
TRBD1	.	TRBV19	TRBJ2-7	CASSDRGSNEQYF	TGTGCCAGTAGTGACAGGGGGTCCAACGAGCAGTACTTC
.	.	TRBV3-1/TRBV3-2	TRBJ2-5	CASSQDGTGETQYF	TGTGCCAGCAGCCAAGATGGGACTGGGGAGACCCAGTACTTC
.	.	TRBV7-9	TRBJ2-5	CASSAREHQETQYF	TGTGCCAGCAGCGCCCGGGAGCACCAAGAGACCCAGTACTTC
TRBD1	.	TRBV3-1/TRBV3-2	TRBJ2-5	CASSPLGQAQETQYF	TGTGCCAGCAGCCCGCTGGGACAGGCCCAAGAGACCCAGTACTTC
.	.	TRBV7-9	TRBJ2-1	CASLVRASGEQFF	TGTGCCAGCTTGGTCAGGGCTAGTGGTGAGCAGTTCTTC
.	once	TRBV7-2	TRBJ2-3	CASRAQPTDTQYF	TGTGCCAGCCGTGCACAGCCGACAGATACGCAGTATTTT
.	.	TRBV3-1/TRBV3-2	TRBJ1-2	CASSQVTDNYGYTF	TGTGCCAGCAGCCAAGTGACAGACAATTATGGCTACACCTTC
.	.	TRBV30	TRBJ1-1	CAWSFTANTEAFF	TGTGCCTGGAGTTTTACTGCGAACACTGAAGCTTTCTTT
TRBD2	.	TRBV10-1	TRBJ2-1	CASSEASGAYNEQFF	TGCGCCAGCAGTGAGGCTAGCGGGGCCTACAATGAGCAGTTCTTC
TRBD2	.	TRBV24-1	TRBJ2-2	CATSGSGRPGELFF	TGTGCCACCAGTGGCAGCGGGAGACCCGGGGAGCTGTTTTTT
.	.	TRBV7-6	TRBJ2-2	CASSYDRIRNGELFF	TGTGCCAGCAGCTACGACAGGATAAGGAACGGGGAGCTGTTTTTT
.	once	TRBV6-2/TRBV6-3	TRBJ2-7	CASSYGRTADYEQYF	TGTGCCAGCAGTTATGGTAGGACAGCCGATTACGAGCAGTACTTC
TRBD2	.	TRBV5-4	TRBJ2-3	CASSLMSGRRADTQYF	TGTGCCAGCAGCTTGATGAGCGGGAGGAGGGCAGATACGCAGTATTTT
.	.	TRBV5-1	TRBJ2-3	CASSSLREKGSTDTQYF	TGCGCCAGCAGCTCTCTCCGGGAGAAGGGCAGCACAGATACGCAGTATTTT
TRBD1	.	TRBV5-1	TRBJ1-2	CASRDGTGGYTF	TGCGCCAGCAGGGATGGGACAGGCGGCTACACCTTC
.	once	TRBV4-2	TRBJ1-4	CASSQLRDEKLFF	TGTGCCAGCAGCCAACTACGAGATGAAAAACTGTTTTTT
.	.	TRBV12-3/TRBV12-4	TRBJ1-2	CASSSRREGYTF	TGTGCCAGCAGTTCCCGGCGGGAAGGCTACACCTTC
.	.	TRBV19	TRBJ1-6	CASSIANRRFNSPLHF	TGTGCCAGTAGTATAGCGAACAGGCGGTTTAATTCACCCCTCCACTTT
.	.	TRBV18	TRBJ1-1	CASSPGPGGTEAFF	TGTGCCAGCTCACCCGGGCCGGGGGGCACTGAAGCTTTCTTT
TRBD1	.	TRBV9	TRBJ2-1	CASSDPGQGFNEQFF	TGTGCCAGCAGCGATCCGGGACAGGGTTTTAATGAGCAGTTCTTC
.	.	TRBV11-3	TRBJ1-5	CASSPGGGISNQPQHF	TGTGCCAGCAGCCCTGGGGGAGGGATTAGCAATCAGCCCCAGCATTTT
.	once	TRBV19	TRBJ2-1	CASSMGPGNPQFF	TGTGCCAGTAGTATGGGGCCAGGGAATCCGCAGTTCTTC
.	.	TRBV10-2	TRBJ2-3	CASSQDSGKDTQYF	TGCGCCAGCAGTCAAGACAGTGGAAAGGATACGCAGTATTTT
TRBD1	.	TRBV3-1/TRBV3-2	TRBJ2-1	CASSQRQGGQFF	TGTGCCAGCAGCCAAAGACAGGGGGGGCAGTTCTTC
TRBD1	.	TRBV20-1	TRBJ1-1	CSANDRGMNTEAFF	TGCAGTGCTAATGACAGGGGCATGAACACTGAAGCTTTCTTT
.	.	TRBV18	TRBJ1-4	CASSPYDSSQEKLFF	TGTGCCAGCTCCCCTTATGACAGCTCTCAGGAAAAACTGTTTTTT
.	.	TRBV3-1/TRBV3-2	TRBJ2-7	CASSQASYEQYF	TGTGCCAGCAGCCAGGCTTCCTACGAGCAGTACTTC
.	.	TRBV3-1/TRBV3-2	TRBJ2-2	CASSQEEGPGTGELFF	TGTGCCAGCAGCCAAGAGGAGGGCCCCGGCACCGGGGAGCTGTTTTTT
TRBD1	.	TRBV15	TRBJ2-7	CATSRPGQIYEQYF	TGTGCCACCAGCCGACCGGGACAGATTTACGAGCAGTACTTC
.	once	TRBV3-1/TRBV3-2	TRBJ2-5	CASSPLRGTLGETQYF	TGTGCCAGCAGCCCGTTGCGGGGAACCCTCGGAGAGACCCAGTACTTC
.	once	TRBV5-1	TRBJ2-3	CASTLRVTSTDTQYF	TGCGCCAGCACCTTGCGGGTAACTAGCACAGATACGCAGTATTTT
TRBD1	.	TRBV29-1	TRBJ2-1	CSVPQGASSYNEQFF	TGCAGCGTTCCACAGGGGGCGAGCTCCTACAATGAGCAGTTCTTC
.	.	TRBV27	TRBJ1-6	CASSTHLSGASPLHF	TGTGCCAGCAGTACCCACCTATCAGGGGCCTCACCCCTCCACTTT
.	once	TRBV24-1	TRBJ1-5	CATSDSLSNQPQHF	TGTGCCACCAGTGATTCTCTTAGCAATCAGCCCCAGCATTTT
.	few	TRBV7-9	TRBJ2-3	CASSPQGPDTQYF	TGTGCCAGCAGCCCCCAGGGGCCAGATACGCAGTATTTT
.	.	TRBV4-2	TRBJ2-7	CASSTTSRSSYEQYF	TGTGCCAGCAGTACAACTAGCAGGAGCTCCTACGAGCAGTACTTC
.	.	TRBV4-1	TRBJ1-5	CASSQATGWQPQHF	TGCGCCAGCAGCCAAGCAACAGGGTGGCAGCCCCAGCATTTT
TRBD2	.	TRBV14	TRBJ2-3	CASSQEAGGGDTQYF	TGTGCCAGCAGCCAAGAGGCGGGAGGGGGAGATACGCAGTATTTT
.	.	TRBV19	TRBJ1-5	CASSIAHNQPQHF	TGTGCCAGTAGTATAGCCCACAATCAGCCCCAGCATTTT
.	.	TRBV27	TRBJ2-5	CASSPSGGVKTQYF	TGTGCCAGCAGTCCTTCGGGTGGCGTGAAGACCCAGTACTTC
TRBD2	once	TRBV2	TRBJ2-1	CASSEADGRDYPYNEQFF	TGTGCCAGCAGTGAAGCGGACGGGCGGGACTACCCCTACAATGAGCAGTTCTTC
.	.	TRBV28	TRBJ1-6	CASRSLGRSSFYNSPLHF	TGTGCCAGCAGATCCCTCGGGAGATCCTCCTTCTATAATTCACCCCTCCACTTT
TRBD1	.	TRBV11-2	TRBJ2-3	CASSSLGQTTDTQYF	TGTGCCAGCAGCTCGCTGGGACAGACAACAGATACGCAGTATTTT